This TCR beta chain stems from a study of shared clonotypes between healthy human individuals. V dropped 6 bases and J dropped 2; count of bases not matched to a gene: 10. This CDR3 spans 15 amino acids. The germline V gene has CDR1 MDHEN and CDR2 SYDVKM. Method: immunoSEQ multiplex PCR; TCRdb's copy keeps in-frame clones and lacks some. The table records about 960,000 clones, about 80% of them present only once. The clonotype comes from a man younger than 30 in good health. The J gene is TRBJ2-7, the V gene TRBV28, with TRBD1 matching 7 bases. Sequencing was done on a sample of memory CD4+ T cells sorted from blood. Stated subset: CD45RA-negative fraction. CDR3 region: CASSRGTVPPYEQYF. CDR3 in DNA: TGTGCCAGCAGCCGTGGGACAGTTCCTCCCTACGAGCAGTACTTC.